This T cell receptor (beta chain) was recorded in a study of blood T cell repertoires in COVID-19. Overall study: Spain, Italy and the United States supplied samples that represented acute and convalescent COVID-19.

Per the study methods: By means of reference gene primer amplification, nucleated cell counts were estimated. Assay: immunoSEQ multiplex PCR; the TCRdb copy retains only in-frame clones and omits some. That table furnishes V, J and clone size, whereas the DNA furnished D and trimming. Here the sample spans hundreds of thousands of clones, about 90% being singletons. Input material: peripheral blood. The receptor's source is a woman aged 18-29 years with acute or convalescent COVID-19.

The CDR3 DNA sequence: TGTGCCAGCAGCGAAGCAGGGACTAGCGAGGGGGAGCAGTACTTC. It yields the protein CASSEAGTSEGEQYF. The chain recombines TRBV9 with TRBJ2-7; TRBD2 matches at 10 bases. The ends lost 3 bases at V and 7 bases at J; junction bases unmatched: 10. CDR1 SGDLS and CDR2 YYNGEE come from the germline V gene. This CDR3 is built from 15 residues.